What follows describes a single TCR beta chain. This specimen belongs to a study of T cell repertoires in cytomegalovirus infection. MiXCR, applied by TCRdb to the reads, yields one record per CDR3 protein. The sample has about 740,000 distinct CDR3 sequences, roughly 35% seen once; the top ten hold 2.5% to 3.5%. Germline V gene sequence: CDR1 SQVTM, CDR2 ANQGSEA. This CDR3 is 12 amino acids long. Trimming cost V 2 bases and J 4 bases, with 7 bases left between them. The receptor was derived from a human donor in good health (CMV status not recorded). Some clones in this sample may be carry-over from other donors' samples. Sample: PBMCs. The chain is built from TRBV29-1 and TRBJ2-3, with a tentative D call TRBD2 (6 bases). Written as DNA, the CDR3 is TGCAGCGTTGAAAGCGGGTCAGATACGCAGTATTTT. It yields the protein CSVESGSDTQYF.